These T cell receptor beta chains were read from a single sample in a study of T cell therapy after organ transplantation. Libraries were prepared by immunoSEQ multiplex PCR; TCRdb keeps only in-frame clonotypes and omits some of them. The table records 15,000 or so clones, over 75% of them present only once. Antigens of these TCRs are unknown. The source was CD8+ T cells from blood, collected after autologous CMV-specific T cell therapy. Every receptor here comes from a human patient who had received a solid organ transplant and had CMV disease. The T cells may partly be graft donor cells. Both conserved end residues are part of each CDR3. Fields, in order: J gene, clone size, D gene, V gene, CDR3 DNA, CDR3 protein. The D gene is left open where the match is weak. Clone size is given for some rows only: seen once, a few or many times, or a class if the clone is expanded.

TRBJ1-1	NA	NA	TRBV7-9	TGTGCCAGCAGCTTCTCCCACCCTGAAGCTTTCTTT	CASSFSHPEAFF
TRBJ2-1	NA	TRBD2	TRBV4-3	TGCGCCAGCAGCCAAGAGGTCAGCGGGGGGCGATACAATGAGCAGTTCTTC	CASSQEVSGGRYNEQFF
TRBJ1-3	medium-sized	NA	TRBV6-5	TGTGCCAGCACCGAGGGGCGACACTCTGGAAACACCATATATTTT	CASTEGRHSGNTIYF
TRBJ2-2	NA	NA	TRBV11-3	TGTGCCAGCAGCAGGAGGGGCGGGCTCGGGGAGCTGTTTTTT	CASSRRGGLGELFF
TRBJ2-7	NA	NA	TRBV4-1	TGCGCCAGCAGCCACGGCAACAGCTACGAGCAGTACTTC	CASSHGNSYEQYF
TRBJ1-3	NA	NA	TRBV5-8	TGTGCCAGCGCCATCCAGGGCTACTCTGGAAACACCATATATTTT	CASAIQGYSGNTIYF
TRBJ2-1	NA	NA	TRBV6-4	TGTGCCAGCAGTGACAGCAGCAGCAATGAGCAGTTCTTC	CASSDSSSNEQFF
TRBJ2-4	NA	NA	TRBV6-5	TGTGCCAGCAGTTACTCCCTCCAAAACATTCAGTACTTC	CASSYSLQNIQYF
TRBJ1-4	NA	TRBD1	TRBV6-6	TGTGCCAGCAGTCTGACAGGGAGGGGTGAAAAACTGTTTTTT	CASSLTGRGEKLFF
TRBJ2-7	NA	NA	TRBV10-3	TGTGCCATCAGTGATGAAATCCCCTACGAGCAGTACTTC	CAISDEIPYEQYF
TRBJ1-5	NA	TRBD1	TRBV10-2	TGCGCCAGCAGCTCCGGACAGGGCCCTCAGCCCCAGCATTTT	CASSSGQGPQPQHF
TRBJ2-2	few	NA	TRBV6-5	TGTGCCAGCAGACTGAACACCGGGGAGCTGTTTTTT	CASRLNTGELFF
TRBJ1-4	few	NA	TRBV6-1	TGTGCCAGCAGTGAACTACCAACGGGGGGAAAACTGTTTTTT	CASSELPTGGKLFF
TRBJ2-2	NA	TRBD2	TRBV25-1	TGTGCCATCGGGGGAGCGGGGGGTGCATCCGGGGAGCTGTTTTTT	CAIGGAGGASGELFF
TRBJ2-5	NA	TRBD2	TRBV4-2	TGTGCCAGCAGCCAAGATAGGGAGGGGCTAGCGGGGATCCAAGAGACCCAGTACTTC	CASSQDREGLAGIQETQYF
TRBJ2-7	NA	TRBD1	TRBV27	TGTGCCAGCAGCGAGGGACAGGGCAGCTCCTACGAGCAGTACTTC	CASSEGQGSSYEQYF
TRBJ2-3	NA	NA	TRBV6-4	TGTGCCAGCAGTGATGGGACTCACACAGATACGCAGTATTTT	CASSDGTHTDTQYF
TRBJ1-5	few	TRBD1	TRBV7-8	TGTGCCAGCAGCCCCCTGGGAACAGGGGCTTTTGGCAATCAGCCCCAGCATTTT	CASSPLGTGAFGNQPQHF
TRBJ1-6	NA	TRBD1	TRBV11-2	TGTGCCAGCAGCCGACAGGGCTCTAATTCACCCCTCCACTTT	CASSRQGSNSPLHF
TRBJ2-2	NA	NA	TRBV19	TGTGCCAGTAGTCCCCCCCTATGGAATCTAGGGCCTGGCGGGGAGCTGTTTTTT	CASSPPLWNLGPGGELFF
TRBJ1-1	NA	TRBD1	TRBV13	TGTGCCAGCAGCTTAGCCCGGACAGGGAACACTGAAGCTTTCTTT	CASSLARTGNTEAFF
TRBJ2-7	NA	TRBD1	TRBV6-5	TGTGCCAGCATCCCCGGGACAGGGCATTACGAGCAGTACTTC	CASIPGTGHYEQYF
TRBJ1-2	NA	NA	TRBV5-4	TGTGCCAGCAGCTTGCTAACAGGTTCCAACTATGGCTACACCTTC	CASSLLTGSNYGYTF
TRBJ1-5	medium-sized	TRBD1	TRBV5-1	TGCGCCAGCAGCCAAGGGACAGGGGGCTTCGGTCAGCCCCAGCATTTT	CASSQGTGGFGQPQHF
TRBJ2-7	NA	TRBD2	TRBV11-2	TGTGCCAGCAGTCAGACTAGCGGGGGTTCCTACGAGCAGTACTTC	CASSQTSGGSYEQYF
TRBJ1-1	many	TRBD1	TRBV27	TGTGCCAGCAACCCAGGGGGAATGAACACTGAAGCTTTCTTT	CASNPGGMNTEAFF
TRBJ2-7	NA	NA	TRBV4-2	TGTGCCAGCAGCCAAATCAAGGAGGGGTCCTACGAGCAGTACTTC	CASSQIKEGSYEQYF
TRBJ2-3	NA	NA	TRBV7-2	TGTGCCAGCAGCTTAAATGAGAACACAGATACGCAGTATTTT	CASSLNENTDTQYF
TRBJ1-2	NA	TRBD1	TRBV13	TGTGCCAGCAGCTCACAGGGGATAAACTATGGCTACACCTTC	CASSSQGINYGYTF
TRBJ1-3	NA	NA	TRBV5-4	TGTGCCAGCAGCTCGATAGGGGGCTCTGGAAACACCATATATTTT	CASSSIGGSGNTIYF
TRBJ1-2	NA	NA	TRBV9	TGTGCCAGCAGCCAAGACGACAGTCCCTATGGCTACACCTTC	CASSQDDSPYGYTF
TRBJ2-1	once	NA	TRBV7-6	TGTGCCAGCAAAGTTAATGAGGGCACCTACAATGAGCAGTTCTTC	CASKVNEGTYNEQFF
TRBJ2-7	NA	TRBD2	TRBV29-1	TGCAGCGTGACGGGACTAGGGGAGTTGGGGAGGTCCTACGAGCAGTACTTC	CSVTGLGELGRSYEQYF
TRBJ2-2	NA	TRBD1	TRBV27	TGTGCCAGCAGCTCCGGGACAGGGGCCGGGGAGCTGTTTTTT	CASSSGTGAGELFF
TRBJ1-1	NA	NA	TRBV7-3	TGTGCCAGCAGCTCGCAGGGACGAGGCACTGAAGCTTTCTTT	CASSSQGRGTEAFF
TRBJ1-3	NA	TRBD1	TRBV6-5	TGTGCCAGCAGTTATTCAGGGGGCACTGGAAACACCATATATTTT	CASSYSGGTGNTIYF
TRBJ2-7	NA	NA	TRBV5-8	TGTGCCAGCAGCCAGCCCCCAGCCTACGAGCAGTACTTC	CASSQPPAYEQYF
TRBJ2-7	NA	TRBD1	TRBV7-9	TGTGCCAGCAGCTTAGCGCGTCGGGACAGGGTTTCGGCTGAGCAGTACTTC	CASSLARRDRVSAEQYF
TRBJ2-7	NA	NA	TRBV7-9	TGTGCCAGCAGCTCAATTGGGGTCTACGAGCAGTACTTC	CASSSIGVYEQYF
TRBJ1-2	NA	NA	TRBV19	TGTGCCAGTAGCCTCGATGTTGAGGGATTGACGGCATTCGAACGGGGCTACACCTTC	CASSLDVEGLTAFERGYTF
TRBJ2-5	NA	NA	TRBV10-2	TGCGCCAGCAGTGAGTGGTCTATCCAAGAGACCCAGTACTTC	CASSEWSIQETQYF
TRBJ2-1	NA	TRBD2	TRBV29-1	TGCAGCGTTGAGGGGGGCGGGAGGGCCCCCAATGAGCAGTTCTTC	CSVEGGGRAPNEQFF
TRBJ2-2	once	NA	TRBV10-3	TGTGCCATTGCGGGATCGAGCACCGGGGAGCTGTTTTTT	CAIAGSSTGELFF
TRBJ2-1	NA	NA	TRBV27	TGTGCCAGCAGTCCCTACAATGAGCAGTTCTTC	CASSPYNEQFF
TRBJ1-1	NA	NA	TRBV6-1	TGTGCCAGCAGTGTAAGGGTACAGGGATGGGACATGAACACTGAAGCTTTCTTT	CASSVRVQGWDMNTEAFF
TRBJ1-2	once	NA	TRBV30	TGTGCCTGGAGTGTAGCGGGGACTTACTATGGCTACACCTTC	CAWSVAGTYYGYTF